A selection of T cell receptor beta chains follows, all from one sample in a study of T cells in Graves' hyperthyroidism and ophthalmopathy. TCRdb re-analysed the multiplex PCR reads in MiXCR, keeping a single row per CDR3 protein. The sample includes about half a million distinct CDR3 sequences, roughly 15% of them seen just once. Sample: blood. The receptors stem from a woman in her twenties or thirties with Graves' ophthalmopathy. Each CDR3 is given with its conserved first and last residue. D genes are given only for firm matches. Some rows mark clone size as missing; the rest say once, few, many or name a class of expanded clone.

CDR3 | DNA | size | D | J | V
CASSLFAGATGDTQYF | TGTGCCAGCAGCTTGTTCGCAGGGGCTACGGGGGATACGCAGTATTTT | few | . | TRBJ2-3 | TRBV5-5
CASSPGLAGGSDTQYF | TGCGCCAGCAGCCCGGGACTAGCGGGAGGCTCAGATACGCAGTATTTT | many | TRBD2 | TRBJ2-3 | TRBV5-1
CASSGDSYTDTQYF | TGCGCCAGCAGCGGGGACAGCTACACAGATACGCAGTATTTT | few | TRBD1 | TRBJ2-3 | TRBV5-1
CASSSLGQETQYF | TGTGCCAGCAGCTCACTAGGACAAGAGACCCAGTACTTC | many | . | TRBJ2-5 | TRBV7-2
CASSLASGQETQYF | TGCGCCAGCAGCTTGGCAAGCGGTCAAGAGACCCAGTACTTC | many | . | TRBJ2-5 | TRBV5-1
CASSGGHDVAFF | TGTGCCAGCAGTGGGGGACACGACGTCGCTTTCTTT | many | . | TRBJ1-1 | TRBV2
CASSPETGGTYNEQFF | TGTGCCAGCAGTCCTGAGACAGGGGGGACCTACAATGAGCAGTTCTTC | . | TRBD1 | TRBJ2-1 | TRBV6-1
CASSDLKSSYNEQFF | TGCGCCAGCAGTGATCTTAAAAGCTCCTACAATGAGCAGTTCTTC | many | . | TRBJ2-1 | TRBV5-1
CASSPGAIYEQYF | TGTGCCAGCAGTCCAGGGGCAATCTACGAGCAGTACTTC | . | . | TRBJ2-7 | TRBV6-2/TRBV6-3
CSASRIKGKAGNTIYF | TGCAGTGCTAGTAGAATAAAGGGGAAGGCTGGAAACACCATATATTTT | . | . | TRBJ1-3 | TRBV20-1
CASSPHRTGPEAFF | TGTGCCAGCAGCCCACACCGGACAGGGCCTGAAGCTTTCTTT | few | TRBD1 | TRBJ1-1 | TRBV5-8
CASSSGMNTEAFF | TGTGCCAGCAGCTCCGGGATGAACACTGAAGCTTTCTTT | . | . | TRBJ1-1 | TRBV6-1
CASSFYGQGALVYGYTF | TGTGCCAGCAGTTTTTACGGACAGGGGGCCCTAGTCTATGGCTACACCTTC | many | TRBD1 | TRBJ1-2 | TRBV27
CASSPWQGAWGANVLTF | TGCGCCAGCAGCCCATGGCAGGGGGCGTGGGGGGCCAACGTCCTGACTTTC | . | TRBD1 | TRBJ2-6 | TRBV4-3
CASRAPGTASGNTIYF | TGTGCCAGCAGAGCCCCCGGGACGGCCTCTGGAAACACCATATATTTT | few | . | TRBJ1-3 | TRBV6-1
CASSLPPPGNPLHF | TGTGCCAGCAGTTTACCCCCTCCAGGGAATCCCCTCCACTTT | . | . | TRBJ1-6 | TRBV12-3/TRBV12-4
CSAMRRAMETQYF | TGCAGTGCTATGCGGAGGGCTATGGAGACCCAGTACTTC | many | . | TRBJ2-5 | TRBV20-1
CSATQGQEPFTAFF | TGCAGTGCCACCCAGGGACAGGAGCCCTTTACAGCTTTCTTT | . | TRBD1 | TRBJ1-1 | TRBV20-1
CASSQDQGWGGEQYF | TGCGCCAGCAGCCAAGATCAAGGGTGGGGCGGCGAGCAGTACTTC | . | . | TRBJ2-7 | TRBV4-3
CASSAKRRAGDGEQYF | TGTGCCAGCAGCGCGAAAAGGAGAGCGGGAGACGGCGAGCAGTACTTC | . | TRBD2 | TRBJ2-7 | TRBV9
CASRVRTSGSNGDTQYF | TGTGCCAGCAGAGTAAGGACTAGCGGGAGCAATGGAGATACGCAGTATTTT | . | TRBD2 | TRBJ2-3 | TRBV2
CASINNRDSEAFF | TGTGCCAGCATCAACAACCGGGACAGTGAAGCTTTCTTT | many | TRBD1 | TRBJ1-1 | TRBV6-1
CASSPLGAADEQYF | TGTGCCAGCAGTCCCTTGGGGGCGGCCGACGAGCAGTACTTC | few | . | TRBJ2-7 | TRBV27
CASSGGLAGDIGSYNEQFF | TGTGCCAGCAGTGGAGGACTAGCGGGTGACATAGGCTCCTACAATGAGCAGTTCTTC | many | TRBD2 | TRBJ2-1 | TRBV28
CATSRGGRQETQYF | TGTGCCACCAGCAGAGGCGGGCGGCAAGAGACCCAGTACTTC | few | . | TRBJ2-5 | TRBV15
CSASPLAETYEQYF | TGCAGTGCTAGTCCCCTAGCGGAAACCTACGAGCAGTACTTC | . | TRBD2 | TRBJ2-7 | TRBV20-1
CASSRDRVGDEQFF | TGTGCCAGCAGCCGGGACAGGGTTGGTGATGAGCAGTTCTTC | few | TRBD1 | TRBJ2-1 | TRBV3-1
CASSSTGTGVGELFF | TGTGCCAGCAGCAGTACCGGGACAGGGGTTGGGGAGCTGTTTTTT | many | TRBD1 | TRBJ2-2 | TRBV11-3
CASSLGGQPAGELFF | TGTGCCAGCAGCTTAGGAGGGCAGCCGGCCGGGGAGCTGTTTTTT | few | . | TRBJ2-2 | TRBV11-3
CASSQDGTVGKNIQYF | TGCGCCAGCAGCCAAGATGGTACGGTAGGCAAAAACATTCAGTACTTC | . | . | TRBJ2-4 | TRBV4-3
CASSSEQGSKPQETQYF | TGCGCCAGCAGCTCTGAACAGGGGTCGAAGCCCCAAGAGACCCAGTACTTC | . | TRBD1 | TRBJ2-5 | TRBV5-1
CASSLVSGRTNYGYTF | TGTGCCAGCAGCTTGGTATCCGGCAGAACGAACTATGGCTACACCTTC | . | . | TRBJ1-2 | TRBV5-6
CASSSRSSAPLEQYF | TGTGCCAGCAGTTCCCGTAGCAGTGCTCCCCTCGAGCAGTACTTC | many | . | TRBJ2-7 | TRBV7-9
CSVPGLAVYEQYF | TGCAGTGTTCCGGGACTAGCTGTCTACGAGCAGTACTTC | . | TRBD2 | TRBJ2-7 | TRBV20-1
CASSSWTSGDYEQYF | TGTGCCAGCAGCTCGTGGACTAGCGGGGACTACGAGCAGTACTTC | few | TRBD2 | TRBJ2-7 | TRBV11-3
CASRVGGADEQFF | TGTGCCAGCAGAGTCGGGGGGGCGGACGAGCAGTTCTTC | . | TRBD2 | TRBJ2-1 | TRBV6-1
CAWRRQEYQETQYF | TGTGCCTGGAGACGGCAGGAATACCAAGAGACCCAGTACTTC | many | . | TRBJ2-5 | TRBV30
CASSLVVSGSISYYNEQFF | TGCGCCAGCAGCTTGGTTGTTAGCGGATCCATATCTTACTACAATGAGCAGTTCTTC | many | . | TRBJ2-1 | TRBV5-1
CASSDPEDSSYEQYF | TGTGCCAGCAGCGACCCCGAGGACAGTTCCTACGAGCAGTACTTC | . | . | TRBJ2-7 | TRBV5-4
CASSPEGGERISGANVLTF | TGTGCCAGCAGCCCCGAGGGGGGTGAACGTATCTCTGGGGCCAACGTCCTGACTTTC | . | . | TRBJ2-6 | TRBV13
CASSYAGQRTKNIQYF | TGTGCCAGCAGTTATGCCGGACAGAGAACCAAAAACATTCAGTACTTC | many | . | TRBJ2-4 | TRBV6-2/TRBV6-3
CASSQGGKGNSGNTIYF | TGCGCCAGCAGCCAAGGGGGTAAGGGGAACTCTGGAAACACCATATATTTT | many | . | TRBJ1-3 | TRBV4-1
CASRPETSGRAYEQYF | TGCGCCAGCAGACCCGAGACTAGCGGGAGGGCCTACGAGCAGTACTTC | many | TRBD2 | TRBJ2-7 | TRBV5-1
CASSFGGRLYNEQFF | TGTGCCAGCAGCTTCGGTGGGAGACTCTACAATGAGCAGTTCTTC | . | . | TRBJ2-1 | TRBV7-9